This T cell receptor beta chain was recovered during a study of T cells in Graves' hyperthyroidism and ophthalmopathy. Study overall: The authors collected peripheral blood at initial diagnosis, before any treatment. General study points: Blood samples included most of the expanded thyroid clonotypes exceeding 0.001.

Uncontrolled infection, other autoimmune disease, pregnancy or lactation disqualified patients from enrolment. Trimming left V 5 bases short and J 0 bases short, with 13 bases between. CDR3 length equals 15 residues. The TCR beta CDR3 regions underwent amplification using RNA transcripts as the source. Researchers ran a first-round RT-PCR on the TCR CDR3 using the HTBI primer set. TCRdb called the multiplex PCR reads again in MiXCR, with one record for every CDR3 protein. Of approximately 610,000 distinct CDR3 sequences in the sample, roughly 14% are singletons; the top ten hold around 4.1%. This clonotype was detected many times. Its antigen remains unknown.

The source of this sequence is a woman aged 40-49 years with Graves' ophthalmopathy. V gene TRBV12-3 or TRBV12-4 combines with J gene TRBJ1-1; perhaps TRBD1 as D (5 bases). Sequences were obtained from blood. The DNA of the CDR3 is TGTGCCAGCAGTCGACAGCTCCTAATGAACACTGAAGCTTTCTTT. Translating gives CASSRQLLMNTEAFF.